The T cell receptor (beta chain) under discussion was sequenced for a study of blood T cell repertoires in COVID-19 (dated by TCRdb to 2020 to 2021). A note on the overall study: Collaborator samples came from the United States, Italy and Spain and covered acute and convalescent phases of COVID-19. The prospective study material was composed of cDNA or gDNA derived from T cells, B-cell-depleted T cells, or PBMCs. Deeply sampled blood TCRbeta repertoires from subjects exposed to, actively infected with, or recovered from COVID-19 were included in the dataset. A freely available public database, intended as a resource for researchers studying the immune response to SARS-CoV-2, is where the repertoires were released. Samples were obtained from the ongoing ImmuneRACE study (first 160 participants) and from 950 to 1,500 subjects provided by 6 global collaborators. Nearly every sample came with metadata listing a de-identified subject ID, COVID-19 status, age in years and sex. Where available, HLA class I and class II types were obtained from metadata supplied by the sample provider rather than from assay-based typing. General findings and caveats noted by the study authors: The quantity of clinical and demographic metadata differed by source and by participant and was supplied without curation.

The CDR3 runs 14 residues from the cysteine to the phenylalanine. Kept here is only the CDR3 DNA, which spans 42 bases and is read in frame from base 1. V is clipped by 1 base and J by 5 bases, and the sequence between their germline boundaries is 11 bases long. The germline V gene provides CDR1 SGHDN and CDR2 FVKESK. TCRbeta CDR3 regions were amplified from genomic DNA using the immunoSEQ Assay, a bias-controlled multiplex PCR. Per the source publication's procedure: The number of nucleated cells in each sample was estimated by amplification of reference gene primers within the assay. To quantify the absolute abundance of each unique TCRbeta CDR3 rearrangement, sequence reads were collapsed and filtered. For each sample, productive Simpson clonality was calculated as the square root of Simpson's diversity index across productive rearrangements. TCRdb re-hosts the immuneACCESS table, in-frame sequences only. Its copies lack some clones; in the studies checked, an unresolved V gene accounts for under half of them, and the cause for the rest is not known. The V and J calls and clone size were taken over from that table, and D and trimming were inferred from the DNA. The table for this sample lists roughly 210,000 clones; 80% to 85% of them were counted only once. Of the sample, about 11% is held by the ten largest clones.

One collaborating source in Seattle enrolled patients during active infection and followed them longitudinally through the course of disease. Collaborating institutions collected whole blood in K2EDTA tubes following their own protocols. For TCRbeta analysis, collaborator samples were shipped as frozen whole blood, as isolated PBMCs, or as DNA extracted from either sample type. Points on this clone: Its antigen target is currently unknown. No much larger clonotype is one base removed from it; base qualities were not supplied.

The receptor was derived from an elderly woman with COVID-19, enrolled during active disease. The rearrangement joined TRBV14 to TRBJ2-5; a tentative D match to TRBD1 spans 5 bases. Source material: peripheral blood. The sequenced DNA is TGTGCCAGCAGCCAAGTTTCAGGGATGGAGACCCAGTACTTC. It encodes CASSQVSGMETQYF.